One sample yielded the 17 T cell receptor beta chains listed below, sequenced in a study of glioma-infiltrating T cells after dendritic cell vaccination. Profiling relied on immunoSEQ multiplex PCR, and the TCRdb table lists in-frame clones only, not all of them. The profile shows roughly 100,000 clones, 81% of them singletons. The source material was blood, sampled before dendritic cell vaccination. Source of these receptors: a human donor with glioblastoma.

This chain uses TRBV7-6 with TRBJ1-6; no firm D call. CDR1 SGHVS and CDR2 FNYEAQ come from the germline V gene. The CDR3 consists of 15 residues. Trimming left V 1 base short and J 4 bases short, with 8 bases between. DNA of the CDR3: TGTGCCAGCAGCTTAGGGGGAGTATATAATTCACCCCTCCACTTT. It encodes CASSLGGVYNSPLHF.

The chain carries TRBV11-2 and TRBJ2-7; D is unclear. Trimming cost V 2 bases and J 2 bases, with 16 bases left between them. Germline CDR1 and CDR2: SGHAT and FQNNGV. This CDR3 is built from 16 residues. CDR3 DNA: TGTGCCAGCAGCTTACTCTCGCCCAACCCGGCCTACGAGCAGTACTTC. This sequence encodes CASSLLSPNPAYEQYF.

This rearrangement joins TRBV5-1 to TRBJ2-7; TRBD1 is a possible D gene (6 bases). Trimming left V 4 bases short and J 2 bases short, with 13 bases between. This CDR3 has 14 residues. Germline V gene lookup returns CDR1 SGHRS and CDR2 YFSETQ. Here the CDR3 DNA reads TGCGCCAGCAGCCCATTTGACAGGACCTACGAGCAGTACTTC. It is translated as CASSPFDRTYEQYF.

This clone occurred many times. The CDR3 loop reads CASRPRLAGVYEQYF. DNA for the CDR3: TGTGCCAGCAGACCCCGACTAGCGGGGGTCTACGAGCAGTACTTC. The chain couples TRBV6-5 to TRBJ2-7; 12 bases match TRBD2. This CDR3 is 15 amino acids long. From germline, CDR1 is MNHEY and CDR2 SVGAGI. V lost 6 bases to trimming and J lost 3 bases; unmatched junction nucleotides: 6.

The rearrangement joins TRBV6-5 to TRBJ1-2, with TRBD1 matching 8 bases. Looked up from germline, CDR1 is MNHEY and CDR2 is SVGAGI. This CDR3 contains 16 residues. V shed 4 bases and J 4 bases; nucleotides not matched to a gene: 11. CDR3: CASSSEKDRDGYGYTF. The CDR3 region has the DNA TGTGCCAGCAGTTCCGAAAAGGACAGGGATGGCTATGGCTACACCTTC.

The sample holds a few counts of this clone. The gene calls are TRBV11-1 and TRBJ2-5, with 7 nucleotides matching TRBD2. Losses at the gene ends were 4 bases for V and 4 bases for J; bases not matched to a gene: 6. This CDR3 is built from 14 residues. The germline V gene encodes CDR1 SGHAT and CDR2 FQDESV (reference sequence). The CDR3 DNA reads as TGTGCCAGCAGCTCCAGCCCTAGCGGAGAGACCCAGTACTTC. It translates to CASSSSPSGETQYF.

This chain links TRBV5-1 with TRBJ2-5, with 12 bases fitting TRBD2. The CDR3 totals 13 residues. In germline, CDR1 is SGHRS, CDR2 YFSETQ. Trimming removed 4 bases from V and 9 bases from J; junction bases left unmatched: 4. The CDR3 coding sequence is TGCGCCAGCAGCGCTAGCGGGGGGGCCGCCCAGTACTTC. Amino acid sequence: CASSASGGAAQYF.

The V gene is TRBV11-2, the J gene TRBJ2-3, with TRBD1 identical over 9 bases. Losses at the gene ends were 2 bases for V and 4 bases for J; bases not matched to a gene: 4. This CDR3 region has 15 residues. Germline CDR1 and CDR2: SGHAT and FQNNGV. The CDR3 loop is CASSLFGTGSDTQYF. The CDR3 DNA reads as TGTGCCAGCAGCTTATTCGGGACAGGGTCAGATACGCAGTATTTT.

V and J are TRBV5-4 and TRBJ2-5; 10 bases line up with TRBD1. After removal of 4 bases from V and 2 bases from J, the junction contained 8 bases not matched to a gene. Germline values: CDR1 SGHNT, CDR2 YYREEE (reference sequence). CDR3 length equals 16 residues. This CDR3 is CASSPGQGFLQETQYF. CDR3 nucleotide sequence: TGTGCCAGCAGCCCGGGACAGGGGTTTTTACAAGAGACCCAGTACTTC.

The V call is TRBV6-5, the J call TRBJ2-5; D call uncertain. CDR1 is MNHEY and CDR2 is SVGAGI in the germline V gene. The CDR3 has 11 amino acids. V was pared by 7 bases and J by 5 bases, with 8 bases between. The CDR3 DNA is TGTGCCAGCACCTTACTCGAGACCCAGTACTTC. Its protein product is CASTLLETQYF.

The CDR3 DNA is TGTGCCTGGACCCCAGGGGATAACACTGAAGCTTTCTTT. Its protein product is CAWTPGDNTEAFF. This sequence joins TRBV30 and TRBJ1-1; the D gene is possibly TRBD1 (6 bases). The germline CDR1 and CDR2 sequences are GTSNPN and SVGIG (reference sequence). Trimming took 4 bases from V and 2 from J, leaving 11 bases between them. The CDR3 has 13 residues.

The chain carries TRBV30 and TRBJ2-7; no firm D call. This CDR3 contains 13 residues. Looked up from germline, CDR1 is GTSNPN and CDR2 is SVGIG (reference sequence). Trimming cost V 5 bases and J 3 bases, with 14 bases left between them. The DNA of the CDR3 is TGTGCCTGGGGGCAACTTCAAGGCTACGAGCAGTACTTC. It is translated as CAWGQLQGYEQYF.

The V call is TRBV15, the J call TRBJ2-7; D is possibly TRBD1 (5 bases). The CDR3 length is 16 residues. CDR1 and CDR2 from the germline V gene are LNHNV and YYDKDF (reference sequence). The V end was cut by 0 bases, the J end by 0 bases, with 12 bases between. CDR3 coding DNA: TGTGCCACCAGCAGAGATCGAGACAGCGTCTCCTACGAGCAGTACTTC. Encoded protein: CATSRDRDSVSYEQYF. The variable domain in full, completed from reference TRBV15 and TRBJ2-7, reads DAMVIQNPRYQVTQFGKPVTLSCSQTLNHNVMYWYQQKSSQAPKLLFHYYDKDFNNEADTPDNFQSRRPNTSFCFLDIRSPGLGDTAMYLCATSRDRDSVSYEQYFGPGTRLTVT.

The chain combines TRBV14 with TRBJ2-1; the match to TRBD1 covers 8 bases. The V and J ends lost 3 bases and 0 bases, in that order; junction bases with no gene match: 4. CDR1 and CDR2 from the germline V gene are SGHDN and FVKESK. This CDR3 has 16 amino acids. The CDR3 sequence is CASSQDGQGSYNEQFF. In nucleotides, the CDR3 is TGTGCCAGCAGCCAGGATGGACAGGGCTCCTACAATGAGCAGTTCTTC.

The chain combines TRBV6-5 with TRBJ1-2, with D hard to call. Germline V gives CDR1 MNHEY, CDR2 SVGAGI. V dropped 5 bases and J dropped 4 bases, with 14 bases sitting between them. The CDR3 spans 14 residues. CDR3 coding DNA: TGTGCCAGCAGTGCGGACTACCGGGGCTATGGCTACACCTTC. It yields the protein CASSADYRGYGYTF.

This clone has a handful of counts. DNA of the CDR3: TGTGCCTGGAGTCTCGGGACAGGGGGAGGAGAAAAACTGTTTTTT. Protein: CAWSLGTGGGEKLFF. The V gene is TRBV30, the J gene TRBJ1-4, with 11 bases that match TRBD1. CDR1 is GTSNPN, CDR2 SVGIG, per germline (reference sequence). V shed 2 bases and J 8 bases; nucleotides not matched to a gene: 7. CDR3 size: 15 residues.

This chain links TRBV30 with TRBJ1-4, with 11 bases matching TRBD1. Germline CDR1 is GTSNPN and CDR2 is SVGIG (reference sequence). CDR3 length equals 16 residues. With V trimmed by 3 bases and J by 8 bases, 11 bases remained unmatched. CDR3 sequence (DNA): TGTGCCTGGAGAGGAAGTACCGGGACAGGGGGGGAAAAACTGTTTTTT. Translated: CAWRGSTGTGGEKLFF.